This T cell receptor beta chain was retrieved from a study of blood T cells in healthy people across ages. This clonotype appeared a few times. The authors ran a second PCR of roughly 6 to 12 cycles using a sample-barcoded 5' primer and a J-beta primer mix. Per-sample output comprised a minimum of 2.5 million paired-end reads containing CDR3. TCRdb re-called the 5' RACE reads through MiXCR, storing one row per CDR3 protein. This sample carries under 1,100,000 distinct CDR3 sequences, about 23% of them seen once, and the ten largest clones take around 0.75%. Germline loops: CDR1 MGHDK, CDR2 SYGVNS. The CDR3 length is 15 residues. The V end was cut by 5 bases, the J end by 3 bases, with 16 bases between. These data were also reused for a study on T cells of mothers and their children.

The specimen was blood. This TCR was sampled from a girl aged 2 to 9 in good health. This chain joins TRBV25-1 and TRBJ1-1; D is perhaps TRBD1 (5 bases). The CDR3 region is CASSQGSSSYTEAFF. The DNA of the CDR3 is TGTGCCAGCAGTCAGGGCAGCAGTTCGTACACTGAAGCTTTCTTT.